The 9 T cell receptor beta chains below all came from one sample that was sequenced in a study of T cells after yellow fever vaccination. TCRdb analysed the 5' RACE reads with MiXCR anew, one entry per CDR3 protein. The sample records 400,000 to 650,000 distinct CDR3 sequences, 20% to 25% being singletons. The sequences come from PBMCs, collected 21 days after the first yellow fever vaccination. Every receptor here comes from a man aged 18-30 years who received the YFV17D yellow fever vaccine.

The CDR3 sequence: CASSLGEWADTEAFF. The CDR3 coding sequence is TGTGCCAGCAGCTTAGGGGAGTGGGCGGACACTGAAGCTTTCTTT. This chain uses TRBV7-2 with TRBJ1-1; no clear D gene. Germline V lookup: CDR1 SGHTA, CDR2 FQGNSA. The ends were cut back, 1 base at V and 3 bases at J, with 12 bases in the middle. CDR3 length: 15 residues.

The chain has TRBV5-4 and TRBJ1-1; tentative D call: TRBD1 (5 bases). The germline CDR1 and CDR2 sequences are SGHNT and YYREEE (reference sequence). Trimming took off 4 bases at V and 4 bases at J, with 14 bases between the two ends. This CDR3 contains 14 residues. CDR3 DNA sequence: TGTGCCAGCAGCCCCAGCAAGGGGCTCACTGAAGCTTTCTTT. This translates into CASSPSKGLTEAFF.

The V gene is TRBV18, the J gene TRBJ2-1, with D unclear. The germline V gene encodes CDR1 KGHSH and CDR2 LQKENI. The CDR3 has 13 residues. V was shortened by 0 bases and J by 4 bases, with 4 bases between the two germline ends. CDR3 DNA: TGTGCCAGCTCACCACCCCTTTACAATGAGCAGTTCTTC. This sequence encodes CASSPPLYNEQFF. Looking up the rest from reference TRBV18 and TRBJ2-1 gives the full variable domain: NAGVMQNPRHLVRRRGQEARLRCSPMKGHSHVYWYRQLPEEGLKFMVYLQKENIIDESGMPKERFSAEFPKEGPSILRIQQVVRGDSAAYFCASSPPLYNEQFFGPGTRLTVL.

This clonotype occurred a few times. This chain links TRBV12-3 or TRBV12-4 with TRBJ1-2, with D uncertain. The CDR3 is 11 residues long. V was trimmed by 6 bases and J by 8 bases, leaving 10 bases between them. The DNA for the CDR3 is TGTGCCAGCAGCCTGGGCGTGGGCTACACCTTC. Amino acids: CASSLGVGYTF.

This clonotype was detected only a few times. The chain couples TRBV27 to TRBJ2-7, with D tentatively TRBD1 (6 bases). Germline values: CDR1 MNHEY, CDR2 SMNVEV (reference sequence). V was clipped by 9 bases and J by 5 bases, with 23 bases between them. The CDR3 spans 15 residues. CDR3 in DNA: TGTGCCAGTGGTAGGCATCCAGGGGCGCTCGACGAGCAGTACGTC. Translated, it gives CASGRHPGALDEQYV.

This clonotype has just a few counts. V and J are TRBV9 and TRBJ1-2; 7 nucleotides line up with TRBD1. The J segment lost 3 bases and the V segment lost 4 bases, leaving 6 bases of the junction unmatched. In germline, CDR1 is SGDLS, CDR2 YYNGEE. This CDR3 region has 14 residues. The CDR3 spells CASSQSGQDYGYTF. The CDR3 nucleotides are TGTGCCAGCAGCCAGAGTGGACAGGACTATGGCTACACCTTC.

The chain links TRBV7-9 to TRBJ1-5, with TRBD1 as a possible D gene (6 bases). The CDR3 length is 16 residues. In germline, CDR1 is SEHNR, CDR2 FQNEAQ (reference sequence). V dropped 3 bases and J dropped 2 bases, with 14 bases sitting between them. The CDR3 loop is CASSLGGAGGNQPQHF. The CDR3 coding sequence is TGTGCCAGCAGCTTGGGGGGCGCGGGTGGCAATCAGCCCCAGCATTTT.

This sequence joins TRBV20-1 and TRBJ2-3; the match to TRBD2 covers 9 bases. CDR1 DFQATT and CDR2 SNEGSKA come from the germline V gene (reference sequence). The CDR3 loop spans 16 amino acids. J gave up 1 base and V 5 bases, and 10 bases lay outside the gene matches. The CDR3 sequence is CSAGLPRGGRTDTQYF. CDR3 bases: TGCAGTGCTGGCCTCCCGCGGGGGGGACGCACAGATACGCAGTATTTT.

The V call is TRBV7-2, the J call TRBJ2-5; D gene unclear. V was cut by 0 bases and J by 2 bases, with 7 bases left in between. CDR3 length: 14 amino acids. Germline V gene data show CDR1 as SGHTA and CDR2 as FQGNSA. The CDR3, as DNA: TGTGCCAGCAGCTTAGCCAGTACTCAAGAGACCCAGTACTTC. Amino acid sequence: CASSLASTQETQYF.